The next 3 T cell receptor beta chains were all read from a single sample in a study of cytomegalovirus exposure and HLA in healthy donors. Amplification used 60 Vbeta primers and 13 Jbeta primers. Only in-frame clones appear in the TCRdb table, and some are missing; sequencing was by immunoSEQ multiplex PCR. The table lists approximately 100,000 clones, about 71% of them singletons. Sequenced input: PBMCs. The receptors were sampled from a boy between 10 and 17 years old in good health and CMV-seronegative.

V and J are TRBV25-1 and TRBJ2-7, with D tentatively TRBD2 (5 bases). V shed 6 bases and J shed 6 bases, with 15 bases lying between them. Per germline, CDR1 MGHDK and CDR2 SYGVNS. The CDR3 is 13 residues long. For the CDR3, the DNA is TGTGCCAGCAGCCAAGGACCAGGAGGCGAGCAGTACTTC. It codes for CASSQGPGGEQYF.

The chain joins TRBV19 to TRBJ1-5, with 12 bases that match TRBD1. From germline, CDR1 is LNHDA and CDR2 SQIVND (reference sequence). V lost 6 bases and J lost 0; bases outside the gene matches: 12. The CDR3 loop spans 19 amino acids. This chain's CDR3 is CASRATGTGGKYSNQPQHF. In DNA form, the CDR3 reads TGTGCCAGTAGAGCAACCGGGACAGGGGGCAAATATAGCAATCAGCCCCAGCATTTT.

This sequence joins TRBV2 and TRBJ2-1, with TRBD2 matching over 9 bases. The CDR3 is 14 amino acids. The junction had 11 bases not matched to a gene; V was cut back by 10 bases and J by 7 bases. The germline V gene has CDR1 SNHLY and CDR2 FYNNEI. The CDR3 is CATTALAGVNEQFF. CDR3 coding DNA: TGTGCCACCACTGCTTTAGCGGGAGTTAATGAGCAGTTCTTC.